Included here is one TCR beta chain sequence, with context. Its cognate antigen is unknown. These data come from a study of cytomegalovirus exposure and HLA in healthy donors. The study, taken as a whole, reports: The study designated 150 to 200 TCR beta chains cytomegalovirus-associated.

Healthy bone marrow donors made up the donors. Amplification used 60 Vbeta primers and 13 Jbeta primers. Measured with immunoSEQ multiplex PCR; TCRdb has only the in-frame clones, and not every one. Of 120,000 to 150,000 clones detected, roughly 79% appear once; the ten largest clones hold around 6.7%. This clonotype originated in a woman aged 40 to 50 in good health and CMV-seropositive. The sequenced sample was PBMCs.

CDR3 sequence (DNA): TGTGCCATCAGCTCCGGGACAGGGGGCTCGGGCGAGCAGTACTTC. Amino acid sequence: CAISSGTGGSGEQYF. This chain joins TRBV10-3 and TRBJ2-7; 12 bases are shared with TRBD1. Per germline, CDR1 ENHRY and CDR2 SYGVKD. The V and J ends lost 6 bases and 6 bases, in that order; junction bases with no gene match: 9. This CDR3 is built from 15 residues.